This is a list of T cell receptor beta chains from one sample in a study of cytomegalovirus exposure and HLA in healthy donors. Assay used: immunoSEQ multiplex PCR; TCRdb lists only in-frame clones, some missing. The sample carries 95,000 to 150,000 clones, 80% recorded once. The specimen sequenced was PBMCs. The origin of the receptors is a man aged 45 to 65 in good health and CMV-seronegative. The CDR3 runs from the conserved cysteine through the conserved F or W. Fields, in order: CDR3 length, D gene, clone size, J gene, V gene, CDR3 protein, CDR3 DNA. D genes are given only for firm matches. Size tells how often a clone was seen (once, few, many) or the class of an expanded clone, and some rows leave it out.

cdr3_length: 17
d_call: TRBD2
clone_size: -
j_call: TRBJ2-5
v_call: TRBV5-1
cdr3_aa: CASSLARGGGAGETQYF
cdr3_nt: TGCGCCAGCAGCTTGGCCCGTGGCGGGGGGGCCGGAGAGACCCAGTACTTC

cdr3_length: 14
d_call: -
clone_size: -
j_call: TRBJ1-2
v_call: TRBV7-8
cdr3_aa: CASSLGGLTHGYTF
cdr3_nt: TGTGCCAGCAGCTTAGGGGGCCTGACCCATGGCTACACCTTC

cdr3_length: 15
d_call: -
clone_size: -
j_call: TRBJ2-3
v_call: TRBV6-4
cdr3_aa: CASSDPWTTTDTQYF
cdr3_nt: TGTGCCAGCAGTGACCCTTGGACAACTACAGATACGCAGTATTTT

cdr3_length: 16
d_call: TRBD2
clone_size: -
j_call: TRBJ2-1
v_call: TRBV5-1
cdr3_aa: CASSLDPAGATNEQFF
cdr3_nt: TGCGCCAGCAGCTTGGACCCAGCGGGGGCCACTAATGAGCAGTTCTTC

cdr3_length: 12
d_call: TRBD1
clone_size: -
j_call: TRBJ1-6
v_call: TRBV9
cdr3_aa: CASSLGQGELHF
cdr3_nt: TGTGCCAGCAGCTTGGGACAGGGGGAGCTCCACTTT

cdr3_length: 16
d_call: -
clone_size: -
j_call: TRBJ2-1
v_call: TRBV7-3
cdr3_aa: CASSLVPTGKNNEQFF
cdr3_nt: TGTGCCAGCAGCTTAGTACCAACGGGAAAAAACAATGAGCAGTTCTTC

cdr3_length: 15
d_call: -
clone_size: -
j_call: TRBJ2-7
v_call: TRBV7-9
cdr3_aa: CASTISPDISYEQYF
cdr3_nt: TGTGCCAGCACCATCTCACCGGACATCTCCTACGAGCAGTACTTC

cdr3_length: 12
d_call: -
clone_size: once
j_call: TRBJ2-2
v_call: TRBV2
cdr3_aa: CASSRGTGELFF
cdr3_nt: TGTGCCAGCAGTCGGGGGACCGGGGAGCTGTTTTTT

cdr3_length: 14
d_call: -
clone_size: -
j_call: TRBJ2-7
v_call: TRBV28
cdr3_aa: CASSRPTGSYEQYF
cdr3_nt: TGTGCCAGCAGCCGCCCGACAGGTAGCTACGAGCAGTACTTC

cdr3_length: 14
d_call: TRBD1
clone_size: -
j_call: TRBJ2-3
v_call: TRBV30
cdr3_aa: CAWDPRTGEDTQYF
cdr3_nt: TGTGCCTGGGACCCCCGGACAGGGGAGGATACGCAGTATTTT

cdr3_length: 13
d_call: -
clone_size: -
j_call: TRBJ1-2
v_call: TRBV29-1
cdr3_aa: CSVQVGVYHGYTF
cdr3_nt: TGCAGCGTTCAAGTAGGGGTGTATCATGGCTACACCTTC

cdr3_length: 13
d_call: -
clone_size: -
j_call: TRBJ2-1
v_call: TRBV5-1
cdr3_aa: CASSSRPGDEQFF
cdr3_nt: TGCGCCAGCAGCTCCCGGCCGGGGGATGAGCAGTTCTTC

cdr3_length: 16
d_call: -
clone_size: few
j_call: TRBJ2-1
v_call: TRBV27
cdr3_aa: CASSQIGGPPDNEQFF
cdr3_nt: TGTGCCAGCAGTCAAATAGGAGGCCCCCCTGACAATGAGCAGTTCTTC

cdr3_length: 15
d_call: TRBD1
clone_size: -
j_call: TRBJ1-2
v_call: TRBV27
cdr3_aa: CASSLADRVGYGYTF
cdr3_nt: TGTGCCAGCAGTCTAGCAGACAGGGTTGGCTATGGCTACACCTTC

cdr3_length: 14
d_call: -
clone_size: few
j_call: TRBJ2-3
v_call: TRBV6-5
cdr3_aa: CASSPGFLTDTQYF
cdr3_nt: TGTGCCAGCAGTCCAGGGTTCCTGACAGATACGCAGTATTTT

cdr3_length: 17
d_call: TRBD1
clone_size: -
j_call: TRBJ1-3
v_call: TRBV4-2
cdr3_aa: CASSQDPDRGPGNTIYF
cdr3_nt: TGTGCCAGCAGCCAAGACCCTGACAGGGGGCCTGGAAACACCATATATTTT

cdr3_length: 18
d_call: -
clone_size: -
j_call: TRBJ2-2
v_call: TRBV7-2
cdr3_aa: CASSSRGVPGGLTGELFF
cdr3_nt: TGTGCCAGCAGCTCCCGAGGAGTCCCCGGGGGGCTCACCGGGGAGCTGTTTTTT

cdr3_length: 12
d_call: -
clone_size: once
j_call: TRBJ2-7
v_call: TRBV5-5
cdr3_aa: CASSLATYEQYF
cdr3_nt: TGTGCCAGCAGCTTGGCTACCTACGAGCAGTACTTC

cdr3_length: 14
d_call: -
clone_size: -
j_call: TRBJ2-2
v_call: TRBV27
cdr3_aa: CASIGGSGTGELFF
cdr3_nt: TGTGCCAGCATAGGAGGGAGCGGCACCGGGGAGCTGTTTTTT

cdr3_length: 14
d_call: -
clone_size: -
j_call: TRBJ2-7
v_call: TRBV7-2
cdr3_aa: CASSLGRITYEQYF
cdr3_nt: TGTGCCAGCAGCTTAGGCAGGATCACCTACGAGCAGTACTTC

cdr3_length: 14
d_call: TRBD1
clone_size: -
j_call: TRBJ2-1
v_call: TRBV18
cdr3_aa: CASSPGTGGNEQFF
cdr3_nt: TGTGCCAGCTCACCAGGGACAGGGGGCAATGAGCAGTTCTTC